This TCR beta chain was recovered during a study of T cell responses to AZD1222 COVID-19 vaccine. Regarding the study as a whole: Unmutated variant regions reportedly attract nearly half of all spike-specific TCRs. The study found Spike-specific TCR breadth and depth rose after two AZD1222 doses.

Points on this clone: Its antigen is not known.

The CDR3 has 16 amino acids. The junction had 10 bases not matched to a gene; V was cut back by 5 bases and J by 5 bases. Germline V gene sequence: CDR1 SGHNT, CDR2 YENEEA. Assay: immunoSEQ multiplex PCR; the TCRdb copy retains only in-frame clones and omits some. This sample has approximately 140,000 clones, with roughly nine tenths found just once. This sequence joins TRBV11-3 and TRBJ2-2; 8 positions match TRBD1. Sequences were derived from peripheral blood, sampled 28 days after the second AZD1222 dose. This TCR was recovered from an adult who received the AZD1222 COVID-19 vaccine. The CDR3 DNA sequence: TGTGCCAGCAGCCGACTGACAGGGGCGGGAACCGGGGAGCTGTTTTTT. Residues: CASSRLTGAGTGELFF. The variable domain in full, completed from reference TRBV11-3 and TRBJ2-2, reads EAGVVQSPRYKIIEKKQPVAFWCNPISGHNTLYWYLQNLGQGPELLIRYENEEAVDDSQLPKDRFSAERLKGVDSTLKIQPAELGDSAVYLCASSRLTGAGTGELFFGEGSRLTVL.